Following are 10 T cell receptor beta chains from one sample sequenced in a study of T cell responses to AZD1222 COVID-19 vaccine (dated by TCRdb to the early 2020s). The library relied on the immunoSEQ multiplex PCR assay. What TCRdb holds here is the immuneACCESS table cut down to in-frame rearrangements. Part of the clones is not present; checked against another copy, under half of the missing clones reflect an unresolved V gene, and the others are unexplained. This sample holds some 280,000 clones; about 94% were observed only once. Of the sample, roughly 0.5% is held by the ten largest clones. The time point label corresponds to: about 28 days (+/-7) after the second vaccine dose. The sequencing here drew on peripheral blood, taken 28 days after the second AZD1222 dose. Every receptor here comes from an adult who received the AZD1222 COVID-19 vaccine.

V and J are TRBV5-1 and TRBJ1-1; D might be TRBD1 (5 bases). Trimming took 0 bases from V and 6 from J, leaving 12 bases between them. Looked up from germline, CDR1 is SGHRS and CDR2 is YFSETQ. The CDR3 totals 14 residues. The DNA for the CDR3 is TGCGCCAGCAGCTTGGTAGGGGCAGCCGCTGAAGCTTTCTTT. This gives the protein CASSLVGAAAEAFF.

The rearrangement uses TRBV4-1 and TRBJ2-7; the D gene is possibly TRBD1 (6 bases). The CDR3 spans 14 residues. Per the germline V gene, CDR1 is MGHRA and CDR2 is YSYEKL. Trimming stripped 0 bases from V and 3 bases from J, with 9 bases between. The CDR3 sequence is CASSQERGNYEQYF. DNA for the CDR3: TGCGCCAGCAGCCAAGAGAGGGGGAACTACGAGCAGTACTTC.

The chain uses TRBV15 and TRBJ2-7; 7 bases match TRBD2. This CDR3 spans 15 amino acids. The junction had 12 bases not matched to a gene; V was cut back by 9 bases and J by 1 base. Germline loops: CDR1 LNHNV, CDR2 YYDKDF (reference sequence). The CDR3 nucleotides are TGTGCCACGGCCCCCCAGGACGGGAGGTCCTACGAGCAGTACTTC. The encoded protein is CATAPQDGRSYEQYF.

The chain recombines TRBV6-2 or TRBV6-3 with TRBJ2-5, with 9 bases fitting TRBD1. Unmatched junction bases numbered 12, after V lost 4 bases and J lost 3 bases. CDR3 length: 17 amino acids. CDR1 is MNHEY and CDR2 is SVGEGT in the germline V gene. CDR3 sequence reads: CASSSTLTGGEEETQYF. CDR3 nucleotides: TGTGCCAGCAGTTCCACGTTGACAGGGGGAGAAGAAGAGACCCAGTACTTC.

V and J are TRBV3-1 (or the pseudogene TRBV3-2) and TRBJ2-5, with 7 bases matching TRBD2. J lost 5 bases, V lost 4 bases, and 7 bases had no gene match. Per the germline V gene, CDR1 is LGHDT and CDR2 is YNNKEL (reference sequence). CDR3 length equals 14 residues. CDR3: CASSPGGSWETQYF. DNA of the CDR3: TGTGCCAGCAGCCCCGGGGGGTCGTGGGAGACCCAGTACTTC.

V usage is TRBV27 and J usage is TRBJ2-1, with D possibly matching TRBD1 (6 bases). Trimming removed 6 bases from V and 12 bases from J, with 15 bases in between. The CDR3 consists of 12 residues. Germline V lookup: CDR1 MNHEY, CDR2 SMNVEV (reference sequence). CDR3 nucleotide sequence: TGTGCCAGCAGATCAAACGGGACACCGCAGTTCTTC. Protein: CASRSNGTPQFF.

The chain joins TRBV2 to TRBJ1-2; D is unresolved. The CDR3 has 10 residues. Germline V CDR1 and CDR2: SNHLY, FYNNEI. V lost 8 bases and J 4 bases, leaving 5 bases between the germline ends. The CDR3 nucleotides read TGTGCCAGCGGGAGCTATGGCTACACCTTC. Translating it yields CASGSYGYTF.

In the case of this clone: Additional DNA sequences in this sample encode the identical CDR3. The J gene is TRBJ2-3, the V gene TRBV18, with 8 positions matching TRBD2. CDR1 is KGHSH, CDR2 LQKENI, per germline. The J segment lost 4 bases and the V segment lost 3 bases, leaving 3 bases of the junction unmatched. The CDR3 has 14 amino acids. The CDR3 DNA reads TGTGCCAGCTCACCGGGACTAGGGGCAGATACGCAGTATTTT. Translated, it gives CASSPGLGADTQYF. Combining the CDR3 with reference TRBV18 and TRBJ2-3 gives the whole variable domain NAGVMQNPRHLVRRRGQEARLRCSPMKGHSHVYWYRQLPEEGLKFMVYLQKENIIDESGMPKERFSAEFPKEGPSILRIQQVVRGDSAAYFCASSPGLGADTQYFGPGTRLTVL.

The genes are TRBV7-9 and TRBJ2-1, with 16 bases matching TRBD2. This CDR3 has 17 residues. V shed 5 bases and J 5 bases; nucleotides not matched to a gene: 6. Germline CDR1 and CDR2: SEHNR and FQNEAQ (reference sequence). CDR3 sequence reads: CASSPGTSGRGDNEQFF. The CDR3 DNA is TGTGCCAGCAGCCCTGGGACTAGCGGGAGGGGCGACAATGAGCAGTTCTTC. The full variable domain, its missing parts supplied by reference TRBV7-9 and TRBJ2-1, is DTGVSQNPRHKITKRGQNVTFRCDPISEHNRLYWYRQTLGQGPEFLTYFQNEAQLEKSRLLSDRFSAERPKGSFSTLEIQRTEQGDSAMYLCASSPGTSGRGDNEQFFGPGTRLTVL.

The rearrangement links TRBV5-5 to TRBJ1-5; 8 bases fit TRBD1. This CDR3 has 15 residues. V was clipped by 6 bases and J by 7 bases; unmatched bases: 12. Germline-derived CDR1 and CDR2 are SGHKS and YYEKEE (reference sequence). The CDR3 loop is CASNPGTGASQPQHF. In nucleotides, the CDR3 is TGTGCCAGCAACCCCGGGACAGGAGCCAGCCAGCCCCAGCATTTT. The whole variable domain, filled in from reference TRBV5-5 and TRBJ1-5, reads DAGVTQSPTHLIKTRGQQVTLRCSPISGHKSVSWYQQVLGQGPQFIFQYYEKEERGRGNFPDRFSARQFPNYSSELNVNALLLGDSALYLCASNPGTGASQPQHFGDGTRLSIL.